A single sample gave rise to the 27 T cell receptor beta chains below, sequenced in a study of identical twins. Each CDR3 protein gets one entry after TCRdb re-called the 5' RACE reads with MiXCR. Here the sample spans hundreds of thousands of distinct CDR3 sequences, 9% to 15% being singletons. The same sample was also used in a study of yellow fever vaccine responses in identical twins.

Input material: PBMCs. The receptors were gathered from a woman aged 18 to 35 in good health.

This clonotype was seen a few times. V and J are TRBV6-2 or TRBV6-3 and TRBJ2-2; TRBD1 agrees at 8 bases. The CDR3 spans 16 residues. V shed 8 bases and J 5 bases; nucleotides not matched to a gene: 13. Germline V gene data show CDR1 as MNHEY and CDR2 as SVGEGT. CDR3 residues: CASSIGTGRRTGELFF. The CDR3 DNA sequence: TGTGCCAGCTCCATCGGGACAGGAAGGCGAACCGGGGAGCTGTTTTTT.

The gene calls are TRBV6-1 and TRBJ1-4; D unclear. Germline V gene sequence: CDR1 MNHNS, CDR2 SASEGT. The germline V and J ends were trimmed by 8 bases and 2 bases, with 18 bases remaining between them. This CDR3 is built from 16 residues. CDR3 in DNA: TGTGCCAGCGGATTGGCAGACCGTCGGACTAATGAAAAACTGTTTTTT. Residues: CASGLADRRTNEKLFF.

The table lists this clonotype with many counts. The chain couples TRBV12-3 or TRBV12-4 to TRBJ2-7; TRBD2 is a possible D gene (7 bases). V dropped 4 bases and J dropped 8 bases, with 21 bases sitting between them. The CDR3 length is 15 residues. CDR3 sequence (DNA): TGTGCCAGCAGTTCCCGGGGGGCAGCTGGAGTAAAGCAGTACTTC. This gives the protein CASSSRGAAGVKQYF.

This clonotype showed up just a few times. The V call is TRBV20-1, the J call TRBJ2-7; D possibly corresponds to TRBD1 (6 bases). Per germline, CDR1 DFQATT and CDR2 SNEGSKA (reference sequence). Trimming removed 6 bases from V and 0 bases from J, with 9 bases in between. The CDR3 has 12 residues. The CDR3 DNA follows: TGCAGTGCACAGGGTAACTCCTACGAGCAGTACTTC. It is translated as CSAQGNSYEQYF.

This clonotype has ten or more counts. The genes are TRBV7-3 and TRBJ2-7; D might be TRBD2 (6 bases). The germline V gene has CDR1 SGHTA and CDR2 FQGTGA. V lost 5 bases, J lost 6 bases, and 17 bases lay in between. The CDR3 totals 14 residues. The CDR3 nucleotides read TGTGCCAGCAGCCCAGCCGGGAGTGTCGGCGAGCAGTACTTC. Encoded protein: CASSPAGSVGEQYF.

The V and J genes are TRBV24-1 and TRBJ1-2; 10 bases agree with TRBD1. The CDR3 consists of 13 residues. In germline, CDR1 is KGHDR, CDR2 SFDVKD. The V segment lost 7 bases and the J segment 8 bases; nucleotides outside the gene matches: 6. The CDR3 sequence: CATSGQGVLGYTF. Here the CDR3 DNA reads TGTGCCACCAGCGGACAGGGGGTCTTGGGCTACACCTTC.

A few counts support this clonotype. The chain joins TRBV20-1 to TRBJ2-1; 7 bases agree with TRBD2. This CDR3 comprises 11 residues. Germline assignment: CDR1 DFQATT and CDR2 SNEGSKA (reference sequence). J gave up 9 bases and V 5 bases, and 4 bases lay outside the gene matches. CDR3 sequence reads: CSAAGASEQFF. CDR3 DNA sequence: TGCAGTGCTGCGGGAGCCAGTGAGCAGTTCTTC.

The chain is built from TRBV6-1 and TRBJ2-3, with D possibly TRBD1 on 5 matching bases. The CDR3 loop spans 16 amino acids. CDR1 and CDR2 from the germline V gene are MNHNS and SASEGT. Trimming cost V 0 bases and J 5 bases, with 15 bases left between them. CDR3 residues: CASSEARRAFKDTQYF. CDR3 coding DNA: TGTGCCAGCAGTGAAGCGCGCAGGGCATTTAAAGATACGCAGTATTTT.

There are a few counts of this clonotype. The DNA of the CDR3 is TGTGCCAGCAGCTTAGGCGATGCGAACACCGGGGAGCTGTTTTTT. Amino acid sequence: CASSLGDANTGELFF. The chain employs TRBV7-7 and TRBJ2-2, with D uncertain. The CDR3 loop spans 15 amino acids. Germline CDR1 is SSHAT and CDR2 is FNYEAQ (reference sequence). With 1 base removed from V and 0 bases from J, the gap between germline ends came to 6 bases.

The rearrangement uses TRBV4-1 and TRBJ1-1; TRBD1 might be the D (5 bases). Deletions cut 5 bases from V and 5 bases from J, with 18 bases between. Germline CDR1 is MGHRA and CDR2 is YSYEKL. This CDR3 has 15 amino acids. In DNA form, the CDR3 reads TGCGCCAGCAGCTCGCCACGGGGGGAAAGAACTGAAGCTTTCTTT. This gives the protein CASSSPRGERTEAFF.

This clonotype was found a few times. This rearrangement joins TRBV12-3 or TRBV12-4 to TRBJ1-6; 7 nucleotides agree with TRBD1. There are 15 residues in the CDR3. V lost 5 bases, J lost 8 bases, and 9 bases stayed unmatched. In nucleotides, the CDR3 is TGTGCCAGCAGTGGGCACGGGACAGCCGATTCACCCCTCCACTTT. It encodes CASSGHGTADSPLHF.

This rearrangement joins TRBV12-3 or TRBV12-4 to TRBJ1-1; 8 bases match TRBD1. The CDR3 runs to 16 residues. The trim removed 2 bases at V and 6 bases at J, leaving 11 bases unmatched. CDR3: CASSLLLRGRVAEAFF. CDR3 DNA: TGTGCCAGCAGTTTATTGCTCAGGGGGCGAGTGGCTGAAGCTTTCTTT.

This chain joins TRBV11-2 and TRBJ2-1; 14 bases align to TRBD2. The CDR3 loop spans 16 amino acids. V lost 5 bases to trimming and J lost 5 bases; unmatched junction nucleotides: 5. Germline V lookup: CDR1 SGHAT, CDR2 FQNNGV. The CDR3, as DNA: TGTGCCAGCAGCCGGACTAGCGGGGGGTATGACAATGAGCAGTTCTTC. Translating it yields CASSRTSGGYDNEQFF. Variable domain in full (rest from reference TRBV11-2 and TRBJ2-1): EAGVAQSPRYKIIEKRQSVAFWCNPISGHATLYWYQQILGQGPKLLIQFQNNGVVDDSQLPKDRFSAERLKGVDSTLKIQPAKLEDSAVYLCASSRTSGGYDNEQFFGPGTRLTVL.

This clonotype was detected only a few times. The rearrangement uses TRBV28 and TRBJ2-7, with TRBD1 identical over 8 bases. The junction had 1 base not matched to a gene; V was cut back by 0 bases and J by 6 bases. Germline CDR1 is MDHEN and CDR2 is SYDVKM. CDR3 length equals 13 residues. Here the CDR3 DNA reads TGTGCCAGCAGTTTATGGACAGGGGCCGAGCAGTACTTC. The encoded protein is CASSLWTGAEQYF.

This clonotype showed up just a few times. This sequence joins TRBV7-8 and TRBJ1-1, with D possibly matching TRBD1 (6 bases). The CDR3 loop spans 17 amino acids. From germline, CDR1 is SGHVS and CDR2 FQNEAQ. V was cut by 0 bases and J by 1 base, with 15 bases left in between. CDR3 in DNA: TGTGCCAGCAGCTTAGCGTCGTCAGGGGAGCGGAACACTGAAGCTTTCTTT. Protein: CASSLASSGERNTEAFF. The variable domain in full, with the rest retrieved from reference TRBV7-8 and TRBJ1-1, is GAGVSQSPRYKVAKRGQDVALRCDPISGHVSLFWYQQALGQGPEFLTYFQNEAQLDKSGLPSDRFFAERPEGSVSTLKIQRTQQEDSAVYLCASSLASSGERNTEAFFGQGTRLTVV.

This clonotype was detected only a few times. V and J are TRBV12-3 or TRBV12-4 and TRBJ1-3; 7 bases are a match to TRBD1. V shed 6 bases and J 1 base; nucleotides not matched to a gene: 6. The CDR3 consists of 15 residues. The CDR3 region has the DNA TGTGCCAGCAGGACAGGGAGGGGATCTGGAAACACCATATATTTT. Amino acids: CASRTGRGSGNTIYF.

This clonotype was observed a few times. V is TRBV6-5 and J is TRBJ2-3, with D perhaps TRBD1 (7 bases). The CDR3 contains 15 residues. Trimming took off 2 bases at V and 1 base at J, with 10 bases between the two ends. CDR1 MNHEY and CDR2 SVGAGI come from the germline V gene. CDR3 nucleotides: TGTGCCAGCAGTTACGCGGGACAGCGCACAGATACGCAGTATTTT. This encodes CASSYAGQRTDTQYF.

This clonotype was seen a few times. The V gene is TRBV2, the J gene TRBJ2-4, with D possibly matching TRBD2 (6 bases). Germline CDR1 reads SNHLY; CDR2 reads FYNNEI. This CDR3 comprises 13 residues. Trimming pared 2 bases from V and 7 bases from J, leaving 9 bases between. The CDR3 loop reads CASSELAANIQYF. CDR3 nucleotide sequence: TGTGCCAGCAGTGAATTAGCGGCGAACATTCAGTACTTC.

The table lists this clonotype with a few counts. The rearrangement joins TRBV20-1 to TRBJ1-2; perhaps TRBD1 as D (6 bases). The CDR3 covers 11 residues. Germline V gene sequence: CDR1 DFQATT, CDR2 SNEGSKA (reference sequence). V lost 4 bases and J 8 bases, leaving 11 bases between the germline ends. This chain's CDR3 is CSATTGKGYTF. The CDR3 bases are TGCAGTGCTACTACAGGGAAAGGCTACACCTTC.

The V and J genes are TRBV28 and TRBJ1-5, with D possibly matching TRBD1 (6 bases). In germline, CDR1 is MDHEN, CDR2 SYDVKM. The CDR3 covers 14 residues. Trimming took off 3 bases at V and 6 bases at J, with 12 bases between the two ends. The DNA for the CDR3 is TGTGCCAGCAGTTTCCAGGGGTATAGTCAGCCCCAGCATTTT. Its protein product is CASSFQGYSQPQHF.

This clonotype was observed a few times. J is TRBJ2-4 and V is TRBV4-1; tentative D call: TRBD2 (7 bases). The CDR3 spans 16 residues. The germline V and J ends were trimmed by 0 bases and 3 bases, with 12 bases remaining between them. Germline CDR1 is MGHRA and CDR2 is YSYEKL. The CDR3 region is CASSQERGGGKNIQYF. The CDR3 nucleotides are TGCGCCAGCAGCCAAGAAAGGGGGGGTGGCAAAAACATTCAGTACTTC.

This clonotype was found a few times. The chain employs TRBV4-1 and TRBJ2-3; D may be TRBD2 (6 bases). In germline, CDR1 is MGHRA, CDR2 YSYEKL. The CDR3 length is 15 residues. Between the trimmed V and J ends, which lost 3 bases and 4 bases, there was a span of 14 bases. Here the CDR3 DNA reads TGCGCCAGCAGCCAGGGAATACGGGGGTCAGATACGCAGTATTTT. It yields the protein CASSQGIRGSDTQYF.

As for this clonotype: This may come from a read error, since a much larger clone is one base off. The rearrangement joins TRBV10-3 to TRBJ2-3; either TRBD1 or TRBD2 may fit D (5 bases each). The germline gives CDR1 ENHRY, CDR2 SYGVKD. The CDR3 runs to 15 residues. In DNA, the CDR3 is TGTGCCATCAGTGAGCGGGGACCGAGCACAGATACGCCGTATTTT. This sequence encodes CAISERGPSTDTPYF.

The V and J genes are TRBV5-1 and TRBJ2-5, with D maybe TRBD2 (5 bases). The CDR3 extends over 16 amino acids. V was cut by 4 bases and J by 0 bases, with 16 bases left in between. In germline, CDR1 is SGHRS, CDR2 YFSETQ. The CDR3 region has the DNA TGCGCCAGCAGCCCCAAGGTGTCGGGAAACCAAGAGACCCAGTACTTC. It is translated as CASSPKVSGNQETQYF.

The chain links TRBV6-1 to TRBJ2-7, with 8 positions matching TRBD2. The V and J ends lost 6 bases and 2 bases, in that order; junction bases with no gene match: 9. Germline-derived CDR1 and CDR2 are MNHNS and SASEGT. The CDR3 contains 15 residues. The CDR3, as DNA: TGTGCCAGCAGAGAGATAGCGGGACTCACCTACGAGCAGTACTTC. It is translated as CASREIAGLTYEQYF.

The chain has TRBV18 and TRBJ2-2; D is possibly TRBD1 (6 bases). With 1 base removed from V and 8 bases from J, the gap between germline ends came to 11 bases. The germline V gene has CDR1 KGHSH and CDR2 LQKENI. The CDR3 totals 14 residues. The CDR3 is CASSPQDSRGELFF. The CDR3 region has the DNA TGTGCCAGCTCACCACAGGACAGCCGTGGGGAGCTGTTTTTT.

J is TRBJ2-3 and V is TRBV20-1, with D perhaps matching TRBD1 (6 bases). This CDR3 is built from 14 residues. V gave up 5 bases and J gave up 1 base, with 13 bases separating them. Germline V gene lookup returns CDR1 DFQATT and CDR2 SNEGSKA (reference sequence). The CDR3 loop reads CSAVVRQGTDTQYF. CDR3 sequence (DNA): TGCAGTGCTGTCGTCCGACAGGGCACAGATACGCAGTATTTT.